These T cell receptor beta chains were read from a single sample in a study of OX40 agonist ivuxolimab in advanced cancers. Using immunoSEQ multiplex PCR, the repertoire was profiled, and TCRdb retains in-frame clones only, with some absent. Here the sample spans 45,000 to 65,000 clones, 65% to 85% being singletons. The starting material was CD4+ or CD8+ T cells sorted from blood, obtained in a trial of the OX40 agonist ivuxolimab. These receptors all come from an adult with an advanced solid tumor such as melanoma, head and neck, liver or kidney cancer. Each CDR3 is given with its conserved first and last residue. The D gene is left open where the match is weak. Rows give clone size only sometimes, using once, few, many, or a class for an expanded clone.

>TRBJ2-1|-|-|TRBV4-2
TGTGCCAGCAGCCAAGTGGTCCGCCCTCCCAATGAGCAGTTCTTC
CASSQVVRPPNEQFF
>TRBJ1-5|-|-|TRBV14
TGTGCCAGCAGCCAAGGATTGGAGGGGCCCCAGCATTTT
CASSQGLEGPQHF
>TRBJ2-1|-|-|TRBV19
TGTGCCAGTAGCCCCCTGTGGGGGGGCGGTGGCAATGAGCAGTTCTTC
CASSPLWGGGGNEQFF
>TRBJ1-1|TRBD1|-|TRBV27
TGTGCCAGCAGTGAACACAGGGGCCTCGGCACTGAAGCTTTCTTT
CASSEHRGLGTEAFF
>TRBJ2-7|TRBD2|-|TRBV7-8
TGTGCCAGCAGCCCTGGCGGGGGGCAGGGGTTGCTCGAGCAGTACTTC
CASSPGGGQGLLEQYF
>TRBJ2-6|-|-|TRBV11-2
TGTGCCAGCAGCTTAGTGTTAGTCAACGTCCTGACTTTC
CASSLVLVNVLTF
>TRBJ2-3|TRBD1|-|TRBV5-5
TGTGCCAGCAGCTTGGGACAGGGTAGGGCAGATACGCAGTATTTT
CASSLGQGRADTQYF
>TRBJ1-2|TRBD1|-|TRBV7-3
TGTGCCAGCAGCCCGACAGGGCGGGACAACTATGGCTACACCTTC
CASSPTGRDNYGYTF
>TRBJ1-4|-|-|TRBV6-6
TGTGCCAGCAGTAGTTCAGGGTCGGTGTTCGGAAAACTGTTTTTT
CASSSSGSVFGKLFF
>TRBJ2-1|TRBD2|-|TRBV7-8
TGTGCCAGCAGCTTAGCGGGGGGGTCTAGCGTACGCGGTGAGCAGTTCTTC
CASSLAGGSSVRGEQFF
>TRBJ2-3|TRBD2|-|TRBV10-3
TGTGCCATCGGCGCGGGCGGGAGGGGTTTAAGCACAGATACGCAGTATTTT
CAIGAGGRGLSTDTQYF
>TRBJ1-2|TRBD1|-|TRBV5-1
TGCGCCAGCAGCGTTAACAGGGGCGCGGGCTATGGCTACACCTTC
CASSVNRGAGYGYTF
>TRBJ1-3|-|-|TRBV30
TGTGCCTGGAGTGTCAAAAACACCATATATTTT
CAWSVKNTIYF
>TRBJ2-7|TRBD2|-|TRBV7-2
TGTGCCAGCAGCCCGCCATCCAGCGGGAGCGGCTACGAGCAGTACTTC
CASSPPSSGSGYEQYF
>TRBJ1-3|-|-|TRBV6-1
TGTGCCAGCAGTGAAGGGCAGGGACCCGGAGTGGACACCATATATTTT
CASSEGQGPGVDTIYF
>TRBJ1-5|-|-|TRBV2
TGTGCCAGCAGTGACGACGGGCTAGATCAGCCCCAGCATTTT
CASSDDGLDQPQHF
>TRBJ1-1|-|-|TRBV6-1
TGTGCCAGCAGAGGGAGGGACACTGAAGCTTTCTTT
CASRGRDTEAFF
>TRBJ1-6|-|-|TRBV21-1
TGTGCCAGCAGTGGGGGCAGGGTGAATTCACCCCTCCACTTT
CASSGGRVNSPLHF
>TRBJ2-2|TRBD2|few|TRBV30
TGTGCCTGGGGAGGACTAGCGTGGGTGACCGGGGAGCTGTTTTTT
CAWGGLAWVTGELFF
>TRBJ1-2|-|-|TRBV27
TGTGCCAGCAGTTTATCCGGGGATGGCTACACCTTC
CASSLSGDGYTF
>TRBJ1-5|TRBD1|-|TRBV6-1
TGTGCCAGCAGTGAGTTACAGGGGGGGGTCCAGCCCCAGCATTTT
CASSELQGGVQPQHF
>TRBJ2-1|-|-|TRBV5-6
TGTGCCACCGGGGTTTATGATGGCGCAAACAATGAGCAGTTCTTC
CATGVYDGANNEQFF
>TRBJ2-2|TRBD2|-|TRBV14
TGTGCCAGCAGCCAACATCGTGGACTAGCGGGAGGACCCACCGGGGAGCTGTTTTTT
CASSQHRGLAGGPTGELFF
>TRBJ2-3|-|few|TRBV2
TGTGCCAGCAGTGAAGAACGCCCCTCCCGGGGTACGCAGTATTTT
CASSEERPSRGTQYF
>TRBJ2-7|-|-|TRBV5-1
TGCGCCAGCAGCTCGAACTACGAGCAGTACTTC
CASSSNYEQYF
>TRBJ2-1|-|-|TRBV29-1
TGCAGCGTCGAGGACGGTTTGGGCAATGAGCAGTTCTTC
CSVEDGLGNEQFF
>TRBJ1-1|-|-|TRBV7-8
TGTGCCAGCAGCTTAGACGAACTAGAGACAGCCCTGAACACTGAAGCTTTCTTT
CASSLDELETALNTEAFF
>TRBJ1-4|-|few|TRBV25-1
TGTGCCAGCTGGGGGGGGATTAATGAAAAACTGTTTTTT
CASWGGINEKLFF
>TRBJ1-2|-|-|TRBV5-1
TGCGCCAGCAGCCCTACGGGACTGAACTATGGCTACACCTTC
CASSPTGLNYGYTF
>TRBJ2-1|-|-|TRBV7-7
TGTGCCAGCAGCTTAGGGGGGCAAAATGAGCAGTTCTTC
CASSLGGQNEQFF
>TRBJ1-4|-|once|TRBV29-1
TGCAGCGTTGAAGGAGAGGGAGCGGCAACTAATGAAAAACTGTTTTTT
CSVEGEGAATNEKLFF
>TRBJ1-2|-|-|TRBV5-4
TGTGCCAGCAGCTTGGAGGTTGGGGCTACTAACTATGGCTACACCTTC
CASSLEVGATNYGYTF
>TRBJ1-1|-|once|TRBV25-1
TGTGCCAGCAGTGAATTGGGTGTGAAGGGTCTTGAAGCTTTCTTT
CASSELGVKGLEAFF
>TRBJ2-1|TRBD1|-|TRBV9
TGTGCCAGCAGCGTAGGACAGGGGAGCTCCTACAATGAGCAGTTCTTC
CASSVGQGSSYNEQFF
>TRBJ1-5|-|-|TRBV10-3
TGTGCCATCAAAGAGGACGGGGGCAATCAGCCCCAGCATTTT
CAIKEDGGNQPQHF
>TRBJ2-7|-|-|TRBV6-5
TGTGCCAGCAGTTACTCGAATACGGGAGTGGACGAGCAGTACTTC
CASSYSNTGVDEQYF
>TRBJ2-2|TRBD1|few|TRBV27
TGTGCCAGCAGTTCGACCAGGGGGCTAGTCGCCGGGGAGCTGTTTTTT
CASSSTRGLVAGELFF
>TRBJ1-2|-|-|TRBV5-1
TGCGCCAGCAGCTTGGTGGTGGCGGGAACTTATGGCTACACCTTC
CASSLVVAGTYGYTF
>TRBJ1-2|-|-|TRBV11-2
TGTGCCAGCAGCTTAGATAGAGGGGGAACCTATGGCTACACCTTC
CASSLDRGGTYGYTF
>TRBJ2-5|TRBD2|-|TRBV2
TGTGCCAGCAGCGAGCCGATTCTAGCGGGAGGACCAGAGACCCAGTACTTC
CASSEPILAGGPETQYF
>TRBJ2-5|-|-|TRBV7-9
TGTGCCAGCAGACACAACCAAGGACAAGAGACCCAGTACTTC
CASRHNQGQETQYF
>TRBJ2-3|TRBD1|-|TRBV4-2
TGTGCCAGCAGCCAAGAAGCGGACAGGGGAGTGGATACGCAGTATTTT
CASSQEADRGVDTQYF
>TRBJ2-1|TRBD2|-|TRBV29-1
TGCAGCGTTGCGGTAGCGGGAGGGCGTGAGCAGTTCTTC
CSVAVAGGREQFF
>TRBJ1-5|-|-|TRBV15
TGTGCCACCAGCAGAGATCCAGGGTTTAATCAGCCCCAGCATTTT
CATSRDPGFNQPQHF
>TRBJ2-1|-|-|TRBV19
TGTGCCAGTAGTCCGGGCGGAGGGGTGTTTGGTGAGCAGTTCTTC
CASSPGGGVFGEQFF
>TRBJ2-3|TRBD2|-|TRBV4-1
TGCGCCAGCAGCCAAGATCGGGCTAGCGGGAGCCCAGATACGCAGTATTTT
CASSQDRASGSPDTQYF
>TRBJ2-1|TRBD2|-|TRBV5-1
TGCGCCAGCAGCTTGGGCCCGTCTAGCGGGAGTTACAATGAGCAGTTCTTC
CASSLGPSSGSYNEQFF
>TRBJ2-1|-|few|TRBV6-6
TGTGCCAGCAGTTACTCGGAGCCCCCAGGGTATGAGCAGTTCTTC
CASSYSEPPGYEQFF
>TRBJ2-2|-|-|TRBV5-1
TGCGCCAGCAGCCGAGGACTGGGTCGGAACACCGGGGAGCTGTTTTTT
CASSRGLGRNTGELFF
>TRBJ2-7|TRBD2|few|TRBV6-4
TGTGCCATAACCTCCGTCACTAGCGGGAGGGACTCCTACGAGCAGTACTTC
CAITSVTSGRDSYEQYF
>TRBJ1-2|-|-|TRBV30
TGTGCCTGGGGGACCCACGCCTATGGCTACACCTTC
CAWGTHAYGYTF
>TRBJ2-2|TRBD1|-|TRBV6-5
TGTGCCAGCAGTGAAGGGACAGCTACCGGGGAGCTGTTTTTT
CASSEGTATGELFF
>TRBJ2-5|TRBD1|-|TRBV11-1
TGTGCCAGCAGCAGACAGGGGGAGGAGACCCAGTACTTC
CASSRQGEETQYF
>TRBJ2-7|-|-|TRBV7-6
TGTGCCAGCAGCTTAGACGAGGGTTCCTACGAGCAGTACTTC
CASSLDEGSYEQYF
>TRBJ2-3|TRBD1|-|TRBV5-1
TGCGCCAGCAGTCTCGGGACAGGGCAGTTGGTAGATACGCAGTATTTT
CASSLGTGQLVDTQYF
>TRBJ2-3|TRBD1|-|TRBV19
TGTGCCAGTAGTTGGGGAATGGGACAGGGGGCGGCAGATACGCAGTATTTT
CASSWGMGQGAADTQYF